The text below deals with one T cell receptor beta chain. The entirety of the isolated RNA underwent reverse transcription, so expressed TCRB transcripts were sequenced. The data were produced by immunoSEQ multiplex PCR, yet TCRdb's version contains in-frame clones alone and is incomplete. The table lists 300,000 to 350,000 clones, 7% to 9% of them singletons. These data belong to a study of beta chain features in type 1 diabetes. The CDR3 has 13 residues. V shed 6 bases and J 3 bases; nucleotides not matched to a gene: 1. CDR1 is MNHNS, CDR2 SASEGT, per germline. Sequenced: central memory CD4+ T cells from blood. The sequence came from a woman aged 18-29 years in good health. The chain combines TRBV6-1 with TRBJ2-7; 11 bases fit TRBD2. The CDR3 DNA follows: TGTGCCAGCAGGACTAGCGGGGTCTACGAGCAGTACTTC. Its protein is CASRTSGVYEQYF.